Included here is one T cell receptor (beta chain) sequence, with context. Its antigen remains unidentified. Per-base quality was not reported, and no clone a single base away is much larger than it. TCRbeta CDR3 regions were amplified from genomic DNA by means of the immunoSEQ Assay, a bias-controlled multiplex PCR. The study's own analysis went as follows. Within the assay, amplification of reference gene primers was used to estimate how many nucleated cells each sample contained. To quantify the absolute abundance of each unique TCRbeta CDR3 rearrangement, sequence reads were collapsed and filtered. For each sample, productive Simpson clonality was calculated as the square root of Simpson's diversity index across productive rearrangements. TCRdb's version of the immuneACCESS table is confined to in-frame rearrangements and falls short of the full clone set. An unresolved V gene accounts for under half of the shortfall where checked; the remainder is of unknown origin. Clone size and V and J calls were adopted from that table, with D and trimming inferred from the DNA. This sample is represented by over 50,000 clones; 88% of them were singletons. The top ten clonotypes cover roughly 3.5% of the sample.

This entry comes from a study of blood T cell repertoires in COVID-19 (dated by TCRdb to the early 2020s). Turning to the overall study: Collaborator samples came from the United States, Italy and Spain and covered acute and convalescent phases of COVID-19. The material from the prospective study consisted of cDNA or gDNA derived from T cells, B-cell-depleted T cells, or PBMCs. Subjects who had been exposed to COVID-19, were actively infected with it, or had recovered from it provided the deeply sampled blood TCRbeta repertoires that made up the dataset. The repertoires were released in a freely available public database intended as a resource for research on the immune response to SARS-CoV-2. The samples were drawn from two sources: the first 160 participants of the ongoing ImmuneRACE study, and 1,200 or so subjects contributed by 6 global collaborators. Sample metadata almost always included a de-identified subject ID, COVID-19 status, age in years and sex. Where HLA class I and class II types were available, the types were taken from metadata supplied by the sample provider, not from assay-based typing. General conclusions and limits of the study: The amount of clinical and demographic metadata varied by source and participant and was provided uncurated.

CDR1 and CDR2 were assigned from the germline V gene as MGHRA and YSYEKL. From the cysteine through the phenylalanine, the CDR3 covers 16 amino acids. Of the read, only the CDR3 DNA is kept; its 48 bases are in frame from base 1. V ends up 4 bases short and J 7 bases short, with an unmatched junction base count of 10. Whole blood was collected in K2EDTA tubes by collaborating institutions according to the institutions' own protocols. Collaborator samples were shipped for TCRbeta analysis as frozen whole blood, isolated PBMCs, or DNA extracted from either sample type. The rearranged chain carries TRBV4-1 and TRBJ2-1, with 10 bases aligning to TRBD2. The sample comprised peripheral blood. The clonotype was recovered from a man aged 45-65 years with active COVID-19. The CDR3 reads as follows: CASSPARTSGRNEQFF. Read as DNA, the sequence is TGCGCCAGCAGCCCCGCGAGGACTAGCGGTCGGAATGAGCAGTTCTTC.